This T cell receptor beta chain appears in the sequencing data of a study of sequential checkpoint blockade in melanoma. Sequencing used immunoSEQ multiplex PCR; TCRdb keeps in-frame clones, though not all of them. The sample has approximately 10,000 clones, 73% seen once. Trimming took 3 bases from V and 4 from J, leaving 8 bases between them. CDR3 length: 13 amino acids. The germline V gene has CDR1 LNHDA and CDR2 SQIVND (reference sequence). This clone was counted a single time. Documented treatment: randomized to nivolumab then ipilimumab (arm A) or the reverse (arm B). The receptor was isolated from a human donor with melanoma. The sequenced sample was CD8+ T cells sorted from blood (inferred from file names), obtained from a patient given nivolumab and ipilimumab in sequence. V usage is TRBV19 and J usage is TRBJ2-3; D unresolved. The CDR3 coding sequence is TGTGCCAGTAGTATCGTCGGAGCAGATACGCAGTATTTT. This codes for CASSIVGADTQYF.